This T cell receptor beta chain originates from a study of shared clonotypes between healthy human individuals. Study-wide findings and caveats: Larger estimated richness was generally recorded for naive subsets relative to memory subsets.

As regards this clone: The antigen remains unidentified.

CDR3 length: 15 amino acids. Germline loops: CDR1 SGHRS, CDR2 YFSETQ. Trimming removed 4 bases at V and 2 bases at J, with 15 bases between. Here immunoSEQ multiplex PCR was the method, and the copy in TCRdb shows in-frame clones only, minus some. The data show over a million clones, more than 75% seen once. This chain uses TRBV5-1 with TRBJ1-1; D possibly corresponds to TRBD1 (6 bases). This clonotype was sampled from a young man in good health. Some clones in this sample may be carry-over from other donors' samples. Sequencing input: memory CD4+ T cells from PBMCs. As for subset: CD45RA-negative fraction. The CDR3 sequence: CASSRGGTSNTEAFF. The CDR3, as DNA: TGCGCCAGCAGCCGAGGGGGGACATCAAACACTGAAGCTTTCTTT.